The clone carrying this TCR beta chain was recorded at least ten times. Its antigen is currently unknown. The data originate from a study of T cell repertoires in cytomegalovirus infection. Study-wide context: Use of recently identified HLA-C-restricted and well-studied HLA-B-restricted CMV epitopes was part of the study.

Germline CDR1 reads SGHVS; CDR2 reads FNYEAQ. The CDR3 loop spans 19 amino acids. The V gene end was trimmed by 6 bases and the J gene end by 8 bases; junction bases not matched to a gene: 20. TCRdb ran MiXCR on the reads and lists one entry per CDR3 protein. The sample includes around 71,000 distinct CDR3 sequences, roughly 37% of them seen just once. The source material was CD8+ T cells from cultured PBMCs, sampled from culture after CMV antigen stimulation. J is TRBJ1-4 and V is TRBV7-6, with TRBD1 matching 11 bases. This sequence originates from a human donor in good health (CMV status not recorded). Some clones in this sample may be carry-over from other donors' samples. This CDR3 is CASRSASWDRGRWKEKLFF. The CDR3, as DNA: TGTGCCAGCAGATCCGCATCGTGGGACAGGGGGAGATGGAAGGAAAAACTGTTTTTT.